This T cell receptor (beta chain) was recorded in a study of cytomegalovirus exposure and HLA in healthy donors. PCR amplification relied on 60 Vbeta primers (plus 13 Jbeta primers). Original analysis: A later analysis tallied about 80 million unique TCR beta chains, around 9.9 million of them shared. Clones were read by immunoSEQ multiplex PCR, and TCRdb kept only the in-frame ones, dropping some. The V and J calls and the clone size are those of that table, but D and trimming were determined from the DNA. The sample table sets out roughly 73,000 clones. About this clone: Its specificity is not known.

This CDR3 region has 13 residues. V lost 0 bases to trimming and J lost 10 bases, with 7 bases between them. CDR1 and CDR2 from the germline V gene are MGHRA and YSYEKL. Notes on the study in general: Some V segments, TRBV6-2 and TRBV6-3 among them, were indistinguishable and were therefore excluded. Roughly uniform depth of sequencing across donors was assumed in presence/absence analyses.

The sequence derives from a man between 50 and 59 years old in good health and CMV-seropositive. The sequenced material came from PBMCs. The chain employs TRBV4-1 and TRBJ1-6; D ambiguous. The DNA of the CDR3 is TGCGCCAGCAGCCAAGATTTACGGTCACCCCTCCACTTT. Its protein product is CASSQDLRSPLHF.